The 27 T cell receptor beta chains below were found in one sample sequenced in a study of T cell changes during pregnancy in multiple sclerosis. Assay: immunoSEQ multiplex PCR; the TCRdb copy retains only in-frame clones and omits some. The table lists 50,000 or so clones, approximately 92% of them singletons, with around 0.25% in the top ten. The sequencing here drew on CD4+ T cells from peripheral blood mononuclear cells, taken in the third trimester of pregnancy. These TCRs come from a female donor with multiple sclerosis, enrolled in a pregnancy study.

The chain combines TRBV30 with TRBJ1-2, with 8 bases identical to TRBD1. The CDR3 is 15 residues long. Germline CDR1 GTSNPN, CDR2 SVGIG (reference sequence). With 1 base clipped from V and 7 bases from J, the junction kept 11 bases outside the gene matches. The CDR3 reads CAWSGPSGQVSGYTF. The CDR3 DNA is TGTGCCTGGAGTGGCCCGTCGGGACAGGTCTCTGGCTACACCTTC.

This chain's CDR3 is CASSENGISTEAFF. The CDR3 nucleotides read TGTGCCAGCAGTGAAAATGGCATCTCGACTGAAGCTTTCTTT. The chain combines TRBV6-1 with TRBJ1-1, with unresolved D. V was pared by 2 bases and J by 5 bases, with 12 bases between. The germline V gene encodes CDR1 MNHNS and CDR2 SASEGT. This CDR3 comprises 14 residues.

CDR3 amino acids: CASSLRTGPQLNYGYTF. The CDR3, as DNA: TGCGCCAGCAGCTTAAGGACAGGGCCGCAACTAAACTATGGCTACACCTTC. This chain joins TRBV5-1 and TRBJ1-2; 8 positions match TRBD1. V dropped 2 bases and J dropped 2; count of bases not matched to a gene: 11. The V gene's germline CDR1 is SGHRS and CDR2 YFSETQ. The CDR3 totals 17 residues.

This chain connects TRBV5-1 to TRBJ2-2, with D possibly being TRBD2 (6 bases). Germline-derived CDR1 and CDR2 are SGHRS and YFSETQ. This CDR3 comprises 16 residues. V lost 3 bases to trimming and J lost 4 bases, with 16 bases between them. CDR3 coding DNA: TGCGCCAGCAGCTCCTACGGTGCGGAGGGCACCGGGGAGCTGTTTTTT. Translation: CASSSYGAEGTGELFF.

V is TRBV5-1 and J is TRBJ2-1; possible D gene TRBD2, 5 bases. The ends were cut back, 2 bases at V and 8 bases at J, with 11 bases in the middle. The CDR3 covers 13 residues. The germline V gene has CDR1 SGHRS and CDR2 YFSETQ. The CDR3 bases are TGCGCCAGCAGCTTCGGCGTGGAGGATGAGCAGTTCTTC. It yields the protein CASSFGVEDEQFF.

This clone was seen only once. CDR3 coding DNA: TGTGCCAGCAGCGTAGCGATCGGTGGAGAGACCCAGTACTTC. It specifies CASSVAIGGETQYF. V is TRBV9 and J is TRBJ2-5; D remains unclear. V shed 0 bases and J shed 4 bases, with 10 bases lying between them. CDR1 is SGDLS and CDR2 is YYNGEE in the germline V gene. The length of the CDR3 is 14 residues.

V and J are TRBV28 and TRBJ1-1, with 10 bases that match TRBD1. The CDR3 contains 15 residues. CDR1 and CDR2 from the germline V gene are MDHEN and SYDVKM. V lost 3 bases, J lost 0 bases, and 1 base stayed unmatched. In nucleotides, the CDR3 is TGTGCCAGCAGTTTGGACAGGGGGATGAACACTGAAGCTTTCTTT. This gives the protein CASSLDRGMNTEAFF. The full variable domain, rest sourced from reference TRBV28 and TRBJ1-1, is DVKVTQSSRYLVKRTGEKVFLECVQDMDHENMFWYRQDPGLGLRLIYFSYDVKMKEKGDIPEGYSVSREKKERFSLILESASTNQTSMYLCASSLDRGMNTEAFFGQGTRLTVV.

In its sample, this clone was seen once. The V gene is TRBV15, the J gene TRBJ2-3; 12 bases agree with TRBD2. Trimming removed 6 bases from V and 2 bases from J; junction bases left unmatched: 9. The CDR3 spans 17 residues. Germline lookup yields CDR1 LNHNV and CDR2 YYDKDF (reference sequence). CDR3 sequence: CATRKTGLAGPTDTQYF. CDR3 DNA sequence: TGTGCCACCAGGAAGACGGGACTAGCGGGTCCCACAGATACGCAGTATTTT.

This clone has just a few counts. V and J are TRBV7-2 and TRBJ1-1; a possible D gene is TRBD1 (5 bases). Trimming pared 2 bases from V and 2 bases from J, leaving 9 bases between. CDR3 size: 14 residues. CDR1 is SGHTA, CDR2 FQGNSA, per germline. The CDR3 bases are TGTGCCAGCAGCTTAAGGCAGGGAAACACTGAAGCTTTCTTT. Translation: CASSLRQGNTEAFF. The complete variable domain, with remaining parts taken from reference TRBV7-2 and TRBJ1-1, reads GAGVSQSPSNKVTEKGKDVELRCDPISGHTALYWYRQSLGQGLEFLIYFQGNSAPDKSGLPSDRFSAERTGGSVSTLTIQRTQQEDSAVYLCASSLRQGNTEAFFGQGTRLTVV.

The CDR3: CASSLGLGREAKTEAFF. For the CDR3, the DNA is TGCGCCAGCAGCTTGGGATTGGGGCGCGAGGCCAAAACTGAAGCTTTCTTT. The rearrangement joins TRBV5-1 to TRBJ1-1; D is perhaps TRBD1 (5 bases). The CDR3 has 17 amino acids. Germline assignment: CDR1 SGHRS and CDR2 YFSETQ. Trimming removed 0 bases from V and 5 bases from J, with 20 bases in between.

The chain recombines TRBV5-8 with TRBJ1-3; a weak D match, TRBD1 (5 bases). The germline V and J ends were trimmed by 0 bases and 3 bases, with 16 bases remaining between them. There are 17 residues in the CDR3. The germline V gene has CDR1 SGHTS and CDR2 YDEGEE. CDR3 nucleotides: TGTGCCAGCAGCTTGGCAGTACGGGGCGGGATTGGAAACACCATATATTTT. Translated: CASSLAVRGGIGNTIYF.

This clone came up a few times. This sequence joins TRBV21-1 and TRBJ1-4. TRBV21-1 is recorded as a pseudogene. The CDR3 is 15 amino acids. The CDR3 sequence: CASSQGRVQNEKLFF. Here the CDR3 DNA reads TGTGCCAGCAGCCAAGGCCGGGTCCAAAATGAAAAACTGTTTTTT.

The DNA for the CDR3 is TGTGCCAGCGCGGGTTCAGCTAACTATGGCTACACCTTC. This codes for CASAGSANYGYTF. This rearrangement joins TRBV6-5 to TRBJ1-2, with no clear D. The V gene's germline CDR1 is MNHEY and CDR2 SVGAGI. The CDR3 runs 13 residues. The V end lost 8 bases, the J end lost 0 bases, and 10 bases lay between the germline ends.

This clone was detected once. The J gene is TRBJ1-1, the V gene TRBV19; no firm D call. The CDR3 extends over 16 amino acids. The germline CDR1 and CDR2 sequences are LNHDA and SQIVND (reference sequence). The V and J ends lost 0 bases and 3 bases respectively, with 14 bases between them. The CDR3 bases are TGTGCCAGTAGTATAGATTGGAAAGGCGGCGACACTGAAGCTTTCTTT. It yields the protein CASSIDWKGGDTEAFF.

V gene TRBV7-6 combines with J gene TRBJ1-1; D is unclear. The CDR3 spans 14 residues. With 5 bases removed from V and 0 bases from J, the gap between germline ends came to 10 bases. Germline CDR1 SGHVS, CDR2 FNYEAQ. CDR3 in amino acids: CASSPSGMNTEAFF. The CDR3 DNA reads TGTGCCAGCAGCCCCTCGGGAATGAACACTGAAGCTTTCTTT.

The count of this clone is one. CDR3 DNA sequence: TGCGCCAGCGGACTCCTAGCGGACAATGAGCAGTTCTTC. It translates to CASGLLADNEQFF. The chain joins TRBV5-1 to TRBJ2-1; TRBD2 matches at 7 bases. CDR3 length: 13 residues. Germline V lookup: CDR1 SGHRS, CDR2 YFSETQ. Losses at the gene ends were 7 bases for V and 5 bases for J; bases not matched to a gene: 6.

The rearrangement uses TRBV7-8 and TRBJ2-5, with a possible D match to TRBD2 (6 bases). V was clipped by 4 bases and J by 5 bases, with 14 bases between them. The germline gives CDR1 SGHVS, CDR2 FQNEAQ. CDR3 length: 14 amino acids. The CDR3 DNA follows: TGTGCCAGCAGCTACGCCGGGAGCCCGGAGACCCAGTACTTC. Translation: CASSYAGSPETQYF. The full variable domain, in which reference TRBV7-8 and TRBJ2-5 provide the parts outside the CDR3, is GAGVSQSPRYKVAKRGQDVALRCDPISGHVSLFWYQQALGQGPEFLTYFQNEAQLDKSGLPSDRFFAERPEGSVSTLKIQRTQQEDSAVYLCASSYAGSPETQYFGPGTRLLVL.

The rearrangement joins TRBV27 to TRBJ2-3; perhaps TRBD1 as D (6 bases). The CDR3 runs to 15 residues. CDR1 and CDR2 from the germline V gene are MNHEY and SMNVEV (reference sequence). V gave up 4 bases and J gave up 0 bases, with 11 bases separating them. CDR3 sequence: CASSSAQGSTDTQYF. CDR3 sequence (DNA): TGTGCCAGCAGTTCCGCCCAGGGGAGCACAGATACGCAGTATTTT.

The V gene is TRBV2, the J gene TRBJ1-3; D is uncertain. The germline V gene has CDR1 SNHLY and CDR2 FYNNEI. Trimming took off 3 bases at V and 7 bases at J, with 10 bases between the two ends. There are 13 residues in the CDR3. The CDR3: CASSDGYGNTIYF. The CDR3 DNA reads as TGTGCCAGCAGTGATGGTTACGGGAACACCATATATTTT.

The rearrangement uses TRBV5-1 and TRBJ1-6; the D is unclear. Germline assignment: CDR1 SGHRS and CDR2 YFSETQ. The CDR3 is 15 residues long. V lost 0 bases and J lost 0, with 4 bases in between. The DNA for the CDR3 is TGCGCCAGCAGCTTGGCCGGCTCCTATAATTCACCCCTCCACTTT. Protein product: CASSLAGSYNSPLHF.

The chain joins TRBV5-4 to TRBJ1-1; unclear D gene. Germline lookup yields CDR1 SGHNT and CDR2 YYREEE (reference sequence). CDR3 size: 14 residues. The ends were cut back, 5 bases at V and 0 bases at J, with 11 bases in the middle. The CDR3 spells CASRVAEMNTEAFF. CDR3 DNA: TGTGCCAGCAGGGTAGCGGAAATGAACACTGAAGCTTTCTTT.

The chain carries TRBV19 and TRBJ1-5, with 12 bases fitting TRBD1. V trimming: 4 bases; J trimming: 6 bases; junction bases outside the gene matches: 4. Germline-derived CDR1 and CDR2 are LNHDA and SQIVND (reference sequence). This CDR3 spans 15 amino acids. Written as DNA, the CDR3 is TGTGCCAGTAGTACTGGGGACAGGGGGCGTCAGCCCCAGCATTTT. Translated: CASSTGDRGRQPQHF.

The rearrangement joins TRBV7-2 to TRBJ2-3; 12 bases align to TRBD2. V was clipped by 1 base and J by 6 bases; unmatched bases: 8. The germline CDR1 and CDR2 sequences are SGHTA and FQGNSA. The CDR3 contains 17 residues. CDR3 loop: CASSLVGASGGADTQYF. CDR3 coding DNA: TGTGCCAGCAGCTTAGTCGGGGCTAGCGGGGGGGCCGATACGCAGTATTTT.

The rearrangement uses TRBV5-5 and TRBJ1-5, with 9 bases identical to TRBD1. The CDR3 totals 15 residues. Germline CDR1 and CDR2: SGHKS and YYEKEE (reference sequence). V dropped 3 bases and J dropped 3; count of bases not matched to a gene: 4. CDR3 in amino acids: CASSSTGGNNQPQHF. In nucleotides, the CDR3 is TGTGCCAGCAGCTCGACAGGGGGAAACAATCAGCCCCAGCATTTT.

CDR3 protein: CASSPSPPRSRGETQYF. CDR3 nucleotides: TGTGCCAGCAGTCCTAGCCCCCCTCGCAGCAGGGGAGAGACCCAGTACTTC. The chain couples TRBV28 to TRBJ2-5, with D possibly being TRBD1 (6 bases). V lost 5 bases and J 4 bases, leaving 23 bases between the germline ends. Germline V CDR1 and CDR2: MDHEN, SYDVKM. This CDR3 has 17 residues.

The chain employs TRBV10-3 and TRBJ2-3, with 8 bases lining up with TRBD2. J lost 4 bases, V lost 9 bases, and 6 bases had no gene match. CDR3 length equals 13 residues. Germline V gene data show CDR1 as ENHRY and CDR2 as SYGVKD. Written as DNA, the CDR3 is TGTGCCATAGCGGGAGCCCGCGCAGATACGCAGTATTTT. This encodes CAIAGARADTQYF.

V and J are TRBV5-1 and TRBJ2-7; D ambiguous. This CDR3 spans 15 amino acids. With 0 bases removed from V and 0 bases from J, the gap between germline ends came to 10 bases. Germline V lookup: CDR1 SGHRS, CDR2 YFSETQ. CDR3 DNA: TGCGCCAGCAGCTTGGACGGCCGACTCTCCTACGAGCAGTACTTC. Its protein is CASSLDGRLSYEQYF. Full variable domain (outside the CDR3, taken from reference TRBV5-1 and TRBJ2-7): KAGVTQTPRYLIKTRGQQVTLSCSPISGHRSVSWYQQTPGQGLQFLFEYFSETQRNKGNFPGRFSGRQFSNSRSEMNVSTLELGDSALYLCASSLDGRLSYEQYFGPGTRLTVT.